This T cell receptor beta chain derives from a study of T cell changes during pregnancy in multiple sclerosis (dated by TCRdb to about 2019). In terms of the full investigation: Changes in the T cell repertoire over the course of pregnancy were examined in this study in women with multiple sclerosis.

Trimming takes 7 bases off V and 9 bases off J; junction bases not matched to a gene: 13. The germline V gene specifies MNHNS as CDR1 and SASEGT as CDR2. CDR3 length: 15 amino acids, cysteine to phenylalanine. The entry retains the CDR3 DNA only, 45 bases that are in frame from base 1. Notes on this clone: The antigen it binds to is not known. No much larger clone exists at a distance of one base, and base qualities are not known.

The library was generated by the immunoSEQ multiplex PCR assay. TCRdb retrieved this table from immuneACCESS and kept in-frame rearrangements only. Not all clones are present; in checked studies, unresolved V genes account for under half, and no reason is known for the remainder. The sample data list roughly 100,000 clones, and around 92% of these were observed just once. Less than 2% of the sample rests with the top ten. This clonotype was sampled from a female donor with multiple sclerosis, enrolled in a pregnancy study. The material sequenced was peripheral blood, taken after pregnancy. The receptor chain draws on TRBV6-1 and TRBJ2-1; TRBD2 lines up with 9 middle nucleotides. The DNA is TGTGCCAGCAATTTCGGCGGGGGGGCCTTGGGTGAGCAGTTCTTC. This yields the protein CASNFGGGALGEQFF.